The T cell receptor (beta chain) described here comes from a study of T cell repertoires in aging, cancer and after chemotherapy. This clonotype was detected only a few times. Its specificity is unknown. Regarding the study as a whole: Loss of evenness, beyond lost richness, contributed to age-related TCR diversity decline in cancer patients.

The template was genomic DNA from peripheral blood, not RNA. Multiplex touch-down PCR with TRB-A/B primers amplified rearranged V-D-J TRB sequences. Each CDR3 protein gets one entry after TCRdb re-called the multiplex PCR reads with MiXCR. The repertoire has some 9,900 distinct CDR3 sequences, 30% to 40% of them found once; the top ten carry approximately 3.5%. The source material was blood. The TCR was taken from a human donor in good health.

CDR3 sequence reads: CASSQGQGANGYTF. CDR3 nucleotides: TGTGCCAGCAGCCAAGGACAGGGGGCTAATGGCTACACCTTC. This chain joins TRBV12-3 or TRBV12-4 and TRBJ1-2; 11 bases are a match to TRBD1. This CDR3 is 14 amino acids long. Trimming cost V 6 bases and J 6 bases; bases outside gene matches: 6.